This TCR beta chain is from a study of blood T cell repertoires in COVID-19. In the study overall: PBMCs, B-cell-depleted T cells, or T cells provided the cDNA or gDNA that made up the material.

Source study methods: Estimated nucleated cell counts came from reference gene primer amplification. Assay used: immunoSEQ multiplex PCR; TCRdb lists only in-frame clones, some missing. The V and J calls and clone size were taken over from that table, and D and trimming were inferred from the DNA. The table includes under 300,000 clones, roughly nine tenths detected once. Participants were placed into cohorts based on the clinical history they reported. Recovered status in Cohort 3 required two negative PCRs, clearance, or symptom resolution. Sequenced input: PBMCs or T cells enriched from blood (not recorded which). The sequence was collected from a woman in her sixties or seventies who had recovered from COVID-19.

Written as DNA, the CDR3 is TGTGCCAGCAGTTTCGGGACACAAATCTACAATGAGCAGTTCTTC. The encoded protein is CASSFGTQIYNEQFF. This chain links TRBV6-6 with TRBJ2-1, with TRBD1 as a possible D gene (6 bases). Trimming took 4 bases from V and 3 from J, leaving 13 bases between them. The CDR3 length is 15 residues. Germline V gene data show CDR1 as MNHNY and CDR2 as SVGAGI (reference sequence).